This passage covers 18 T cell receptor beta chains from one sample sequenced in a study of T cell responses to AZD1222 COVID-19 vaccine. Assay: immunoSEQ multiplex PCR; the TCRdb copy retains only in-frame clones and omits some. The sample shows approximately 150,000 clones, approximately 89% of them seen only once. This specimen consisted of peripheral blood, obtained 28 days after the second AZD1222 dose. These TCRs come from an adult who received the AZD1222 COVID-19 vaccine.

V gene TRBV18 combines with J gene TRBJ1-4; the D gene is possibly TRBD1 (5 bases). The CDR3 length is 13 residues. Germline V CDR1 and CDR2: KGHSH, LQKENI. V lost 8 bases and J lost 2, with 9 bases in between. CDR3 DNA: TGTGCCAGCATACGGGGGACTAATGAAAAACTGTTTTTT. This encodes CASIRGTNEKLFF.

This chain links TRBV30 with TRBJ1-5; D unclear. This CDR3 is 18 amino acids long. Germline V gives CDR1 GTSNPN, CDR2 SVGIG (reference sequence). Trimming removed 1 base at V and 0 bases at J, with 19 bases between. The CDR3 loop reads CAWSGFRDGLYSNQPQHF. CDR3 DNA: TGTGCCTGGAGTGGTTTCCGAGACGGACTTTATAGCAATCAGCCCCAGCATTTT.

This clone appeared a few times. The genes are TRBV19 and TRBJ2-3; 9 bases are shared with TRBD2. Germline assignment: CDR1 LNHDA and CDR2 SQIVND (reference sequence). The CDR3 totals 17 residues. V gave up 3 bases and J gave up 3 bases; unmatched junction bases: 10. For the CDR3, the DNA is TGTGCCAGTAGTATTTACCTAGCGGGAACCGGAACAGATACGCAGTATTTT. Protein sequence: CASSIYLAGTGTDTQYF. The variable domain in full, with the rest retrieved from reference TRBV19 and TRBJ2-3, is DGGITQSPKYLFRKEGQNVTLSCEQNLNHDAMYWYRQDPGQGLRLIYYSQIVNDFQKGDIAEGYSVSREKKESFPLTVTSAQKNPTAFYLCASSIYLAGTGTDTQYFGPGTRLTVL.

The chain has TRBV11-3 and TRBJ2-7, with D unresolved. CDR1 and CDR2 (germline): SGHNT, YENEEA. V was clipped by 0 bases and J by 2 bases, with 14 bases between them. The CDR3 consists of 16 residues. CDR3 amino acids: CASSLDLTARAYEQYF. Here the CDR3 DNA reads TGTGCCAGCAGCTTAGATCTTACAGCCCGTGCCTACGAGCAGTACTTC.

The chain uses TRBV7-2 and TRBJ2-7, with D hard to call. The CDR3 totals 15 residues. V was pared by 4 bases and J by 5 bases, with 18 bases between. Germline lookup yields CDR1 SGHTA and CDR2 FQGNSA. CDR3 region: CASSSNRAKGDEQYF. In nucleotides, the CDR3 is TGTGCCAGCAGCTCGAATCGGGCCAAGGGCGACGAGCAGTACTTC.

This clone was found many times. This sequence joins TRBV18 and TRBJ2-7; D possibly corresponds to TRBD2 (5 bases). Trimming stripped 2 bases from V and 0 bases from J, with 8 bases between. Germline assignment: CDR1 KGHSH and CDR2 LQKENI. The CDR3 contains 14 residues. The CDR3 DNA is TGTGCCAGCTCACCATCGGGGAGCTCCTACGAGCAGTACTTC. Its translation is CASSPSGSSYEQYF.

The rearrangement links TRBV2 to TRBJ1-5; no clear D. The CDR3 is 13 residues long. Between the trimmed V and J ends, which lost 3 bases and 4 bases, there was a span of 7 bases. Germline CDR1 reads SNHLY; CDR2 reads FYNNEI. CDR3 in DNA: TGTGCCAGCAGTGACCTGCCGAATCAGCCCCAGCATTTT. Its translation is CASSDLPNQPQHF.

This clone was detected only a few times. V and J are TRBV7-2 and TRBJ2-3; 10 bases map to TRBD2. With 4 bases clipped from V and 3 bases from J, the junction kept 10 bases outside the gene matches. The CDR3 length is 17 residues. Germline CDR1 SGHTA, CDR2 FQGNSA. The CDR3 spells CASSSHLAGGRTDTQYF. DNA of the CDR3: TGTGCCAGCAGCTCCCACTTAGCGGGAGGAAGAACAGATACGCAGTATTTT.

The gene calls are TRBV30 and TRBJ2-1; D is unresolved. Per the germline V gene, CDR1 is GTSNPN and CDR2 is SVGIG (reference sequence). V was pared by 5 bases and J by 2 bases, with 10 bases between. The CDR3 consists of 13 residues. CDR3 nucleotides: TGTGCCTGGGGAGAGGACGCCTACAATGAGCAGTTCTTC. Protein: CAWGEDAYNEQFF.

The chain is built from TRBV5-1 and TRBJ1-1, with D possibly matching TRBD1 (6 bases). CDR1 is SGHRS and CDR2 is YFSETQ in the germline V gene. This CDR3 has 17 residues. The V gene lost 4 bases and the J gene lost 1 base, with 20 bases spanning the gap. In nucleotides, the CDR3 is TGCGCCAGCAGCGGGGGCTTCAGTCAGGGCCAGAACACTGAAGCTTTCTTT. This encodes CASSGGFSQGQNTEAFF.

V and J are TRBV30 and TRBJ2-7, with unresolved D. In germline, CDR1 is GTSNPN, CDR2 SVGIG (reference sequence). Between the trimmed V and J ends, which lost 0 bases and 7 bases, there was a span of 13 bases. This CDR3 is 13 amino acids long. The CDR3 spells CAWSVQGRKEQYF. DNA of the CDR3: TGTGCCTGGAGTGTACAAGGACGGAAAGAGCAGTACTTC.

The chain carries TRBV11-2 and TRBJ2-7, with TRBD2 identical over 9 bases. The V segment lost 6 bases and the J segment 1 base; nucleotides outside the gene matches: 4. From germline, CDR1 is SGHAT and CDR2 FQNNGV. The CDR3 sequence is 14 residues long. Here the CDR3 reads CASRFSGSSYEQYF. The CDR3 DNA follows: TGTGCCAGCAGGTTTAGCGGGAGTTCCTACGAGCAGTACTTC.

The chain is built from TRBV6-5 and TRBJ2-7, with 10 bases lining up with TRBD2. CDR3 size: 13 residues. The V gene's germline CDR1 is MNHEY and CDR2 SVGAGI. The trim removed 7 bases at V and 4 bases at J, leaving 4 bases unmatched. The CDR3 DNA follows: TGTGCCAGCACTAGCGGGAGAGCGTACGAGCAGTACTTC. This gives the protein CASTSGRAYEQYF.

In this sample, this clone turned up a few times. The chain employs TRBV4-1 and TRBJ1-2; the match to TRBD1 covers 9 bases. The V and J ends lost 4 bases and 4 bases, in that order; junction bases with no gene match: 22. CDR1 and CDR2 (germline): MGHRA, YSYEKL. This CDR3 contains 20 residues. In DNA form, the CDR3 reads TGCGCCAGCAGCCCGAGTGGTCTCACCCGGGACAGGGAGGCAGTCTATGGCTACACCTTC. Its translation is CASSPSGLTRDREAVYGYTF.

The CDR3 here is CASSQGLGSNEKLFF. The CDR3 DNA follows: TGTGCCAGCAGCCAAGGCCTCGGGTCTAATGAAAAACTGTTTTTT. The rearrangement uses TRBV6-5 and TRBJ1-4; the D is unclear. V was shortened by 6 bases and J by 3 bases, with 14 bases between the two germline ends. The CDR3 runs 15 residues. Germline V gene data show CDR1 as MNHEY and CDR2 as SVGAGI.

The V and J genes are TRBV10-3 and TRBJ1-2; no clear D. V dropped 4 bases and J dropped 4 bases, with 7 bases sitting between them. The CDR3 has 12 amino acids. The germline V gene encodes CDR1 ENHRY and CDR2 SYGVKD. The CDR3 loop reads CAISGDTYGYTF. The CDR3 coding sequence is TGTGCCATCAGTGGCGACACCTATGGCTACACCTTC.

CDR3 sequence (DNA): TGTGCCAGCACCATGTCGGGCTCTGGGGCCAACGTCCTGACTTTC. Translation: CASTMSGSGANVLTF. This chain uses TRBV2 with TRBJ2-6; D is unclear. Per germline, CDR1 SNHLY and CDR2 FYNNEI. This CDR3 is 15 amino acids long. Trimming left V 7 bases short and J 0 bases short, with 10 bases between.

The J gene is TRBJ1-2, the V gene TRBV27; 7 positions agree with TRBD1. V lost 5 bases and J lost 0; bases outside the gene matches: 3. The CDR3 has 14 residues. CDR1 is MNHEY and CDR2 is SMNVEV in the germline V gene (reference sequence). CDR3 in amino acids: CASSQTGTNYGYTF. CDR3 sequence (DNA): TGTGCCAGCAGTCAGACAGGGACTAACTATGGCTACACCTTC.